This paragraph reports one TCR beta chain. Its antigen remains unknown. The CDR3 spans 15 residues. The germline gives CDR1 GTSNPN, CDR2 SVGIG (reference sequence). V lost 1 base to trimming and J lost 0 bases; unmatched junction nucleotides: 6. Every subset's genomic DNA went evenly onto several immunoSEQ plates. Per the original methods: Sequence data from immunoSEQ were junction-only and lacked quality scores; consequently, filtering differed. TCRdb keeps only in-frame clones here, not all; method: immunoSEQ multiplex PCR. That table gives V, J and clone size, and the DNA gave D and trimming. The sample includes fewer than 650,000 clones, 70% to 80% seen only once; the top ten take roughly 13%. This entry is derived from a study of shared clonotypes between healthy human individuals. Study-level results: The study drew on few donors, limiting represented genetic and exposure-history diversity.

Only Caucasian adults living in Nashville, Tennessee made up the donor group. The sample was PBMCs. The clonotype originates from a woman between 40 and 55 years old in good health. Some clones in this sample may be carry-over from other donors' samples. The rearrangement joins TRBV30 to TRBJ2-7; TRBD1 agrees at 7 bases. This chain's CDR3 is CAWSATGVTSYEQYF. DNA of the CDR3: TGTGCCTGGAGTGCCACAGGGGTAACCTCCTACGAGCAGTACTTC. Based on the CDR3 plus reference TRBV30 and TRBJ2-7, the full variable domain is SQTIHQWPATLVQPVGSPLSLECTVEGTSNPNLYWYRQAAGRGLQLLFYSVGIGQISSEVPQNLSASRPQDRQFILSSKKLLLSDSGFYLCAWSATGVTSYEQYFGPGTRLTVT.